A single sample gave rise to the 23 T cell receptor beta chains below, sequenced in a study of T cell repertoires in cytomegalovirus infection. Antigen specificity for these receptors is unknown. TCRdb re-derived calls from the reads in MiXCR, one entry per CDR3 protein. The table lists a few hundred thousand distinct CDR3 sequences, about 44% of them singletons, with 43% in the top ten. Sequences were derived from cultured PBMCs, sampled from culture after CMV antigen stimulation. The receptors derive from a human donor in good health (CMV status not recorded). Some clones in this sample may be carry-over from other donors' samples.

The genes are TRBV2 and TRBJ2-3, with 10 bases identical to TRBD2. Germline V gene sequence: CDR1 SNHLY, CDR2 FYNNEI. The V and J ends lost 6 bases and 8 bases, in that order; junction bases with no gene match: 11. CDR3 length: 15 residues. CDR3 region: CASSQQRGGRGTQYF. The CDR3, as DNA: TGTGCCAGCAGCCAACAGCGGGGGGGCCGGGGTACGCAGTATTTT.

The rearrangement links TRBV7-9 to TRBJ1-4; D remains ambiguous. Germline V gene data show CDR1 as SEHNR and CDR2 as FQNEAQ (reference sequence). Trimming stripped 7 bases from V and 10 bases from J, with 22 bases between. The CDR3 covers 15 residues. The CDR3 coding sequence is TGTGCCAGCATCAAAGACCCGGGAGAGTTTGCAAAACTGTTTTTT. Amino acid sequence: CASIKDPGEFAKLFF.

The V gene is TRBV6-5, the J gene TRBJ2-1, with TRBD2 matching 10 bases. The J segment lost 3 bases and the V segment lost 3 bases, leaving 8 bases of the junction unmatched. This CDR3 is 17 amino acids long. From germline, CDR1 is MNHEY and CDR2 SVGAGI. Here the CDR3 DNA reads TGTGCCAGCAGTTATACCATAGCGGGGGGTAGCTACAATGAGCAGTTCTTC. It yields the protein CASSYTIAGGSYNEQFF.

In this sample, this clonotype turned up a few times. This chain joins TRBV12-3 or TRBV12-4 and TRBJ2-1; D not certain. The germline V and J ends were trimmed by 3 bases and 4 bases, with 7 bases remaining between them. This CDR3 is built from 13 residues. The CDR3 DNA sequence: TGTGCCAGCAGTTTGGAAGGTTACAATGAGCAGTTCTTC. It codes for CASSLEGYNEQFF.

The V call is TRBV6-2 or TRBV6-3, the J call TRBJ1-6; the match to TRBD1 covers 7 bases. Per germline, CDR1 MNHEY and CDR2 SVGEGT. V was pared by 8 bases and J by 7 bases, with 8 bases of the junction left unmatched. The CDR3 runs to 14 residues. This CDR3 is CASETGQLNSPLHF. CDR3 sequence (DNA): TGTGCCAGCGAGACGGGACAGCTAAATTCACCCCTCCACTTT.

The J gene is TRBJ2-7, the V gene TRBV20-1; tentatively, D is TRBD2 (6 bases). Trimming cost V 7 bases and J 7 bases, with 32 bases left between them. CDR3 length equals 17 residues. In germline, CDR1 is DFQATT, CDR2 SNEGSKA (reference sequence). As DNA, the CDR3 is TGCAGTGTCACCGCGTTCGGGCGGGACTCCGATTGGGGAGAGCAGTACTTC. Translated, it gives CSVTAFGRDSDWGEQYF.

Many counts were recorded for this clonotype. The chain is built from TRBV7-2 and TRBJ1-4; D is ambiguous. This CDR3 has 13 residues. Per germline, CDR1 SGHTA and CDR2 FQGNSA. V was cut by 5 bases and J by 3 bases, with 7 bases left in between. CDR3 loop: CASSTWANEKLFF. Here the CDR3 DNA reads TGTGCCAGCAGCACTTGGGCTAATGAAAAACTGTTTTTT.

This clonotype has a handful of counts. The genes are TRBV7-9 and TRBJ2-7; 7 positions agree with TRBD1. V lost 5 bases and J lost 0; bases outside the gene matches: 10. CDR3 length: 16 amino acids. Germline V gene sequence: CDR1 SEHNR, CDR2 FQNEAQ (reference sequence). The CDR3 coding sequence is TGTGCCAGCAGCCCCCCCCTGGGACAGTTCTCCTACGAGCAGTACTTC. Translation gives CASSPPLGQFSYEQYF.

CDR3 sequence reads: CASSLPGGDNQPQHF. In DNA form, the CDR3 reads TGTGCCAGCAGCCTCCCGGGTGGAGACAATCAGCCCCAGCATTTT. The chain combines TRBV12-3 or TRBV12-4 with TRBJ1-5; D not resolved. This CDR3 contains 15 residues. V was cut by 6 bases and J by 3 bases, with 15 bases left in between.

A few counts support this clonotype. This chain connects TRBV6-5 to TRBJ1-1; no clear D. In germline, CDR1 is MNHEY, CDR2 SVGAGI. The ends were cut back, 6 bases at V and 2 bases at J, with 13 bases in the middle. CDR3 length: 14 amino acids. The CDR3 coding sequence is TGTGCCAGCAGACCTGAACTCAGAAACACTGAAGCTTTCTTT. Translated: CASRPELRNTEAFF.

The chain uses TRBV18 and TRBJ2-1, with 9 bases fitting TRBD2. V shed 2 bases, J shed 9 bases, and the junction held 2 bases outside the gene matches. Germline CDR1 and CDR2: KGHSH and LQKENI. CDR3 length: 13 residues. Written as DNA, the CDR3 is TGTGCCAGCTCACCAGGACTAGCGAGTGAGCAGTTCTTC. Translation gives CASSPGLASEQFF.

There are a few counts of this clonotype. V gene TRBV12-3 or TRBV12-4 combines with J gene TRBJ2-1; D gene unclear. Trimming took off 5 bases at V and 4 bases at J, with 12 bases between the two ends. The CDR3 sequence is 14 residues long. CDR3 in DNA: TGTGCCAGCAGTCACCTCCAAGTTTACAATGAGCAGTTCTTC. Protein sequence: CASSHLQVYNEQFF.

The chain couples TRBV12-3 or TRBV12-4 to TRBJ2-7; D not resolved. V was shortened by 7 bases and J by 0 bases, with 22 bases between the two germline ends. This CDR3 is built from 17 residues. The CDR3 nucleotides read TGTGCCAGCATACGGTGTTTTACGGTCCTCTACTCCTACGAGCAGTACTTC. Protein: CASIRCFTVLYSYEQYF.

This rearrangement joins TRBV12-3 or TRBV12-4 to TRBJ1-2, with D maybe TRBD1 (6 bases). The CDR3 contains 15 residues. With 4 bases removed from V and 4 bases from J, the gap between germline ends came to 16 bases. The CDR3 loop is CASSSTLQGFYGYTF. In nucleotides, the CDR3 is TGTGCCAGCAGTTCGACCTTACAGGGCTTCTATGGCTACACCTTC.

CDR3 sequence (DNA): TGTGCCAGTAGTGTCTCTCAGGGATTTGACAATGAGCAGTTCTTC. It codes for CASSVSQGFDNEQFF. The chain is built from TRBV19 and TRBJ2-1; a weak D match, TRBD1 (5 bases). V was cut by 5 bases and J by 5 bases, with 16 bases left in between. The CDR3 consists of 15 residues. Germline values: CDR1 LNHDA, CDR2 SQIVND (reference sequence).

J is TRBJ1-2 and V is TRBV5-6; D ambiguous. The V end lost 2 bases, the J end lost 7 bases, and 6 bases lay between the germline ends. There are 11 residues in the CDR3. CDR1 and CDR2 (germline): SGHDT, YYEEEE. This CDR3 is CASSLRVGYTF. For the CDR3, the DNA is TGTGCCAGCAGCTTAAGGGTTGGCTACACCTTC.

The chain recombines TRBV18 with TRBJ2-5; D gene uncertain. This CDR3 comprises 13 residues. Looked up from germline, CDR1 is KGHSH and CDR2 is LQKENI. Trimming cost V 2 bases and J 5 bases, with 9 bases left between them. The DNA of the CDR3 is TGTGCCAGCTCACCAGGAGTTCACGAGACCCAGTACTTC. This gives the protein CASSPGVHETQYF.

This clonotype was recorded a few times. The chain employs TRBV12-3 or TRBV12-4 and TRBJ1-6; 7 bases are shared with TRBD1. V dropped 2 bases and J dropped 7; count of bases not matched to a gene: 14. CDR3 length: 18 amino acids. CDR3 residues: CASSLYIHGTGENSPLHF. CDR3 nucleotides: TGTGCCAGCAGTTTATACATCCACGGAACAGGGGAAAATTCACCCCTCCACTTT.

The rearrangement uses TRBV7-9 and TRBJ1-2; D possibly corresponds to TRBD1 (5 bases). Per germline, CDR1 SEHNR and CDR2 FQNEAQ (reference sequence). The V gene lost 5 bases and the J gene lost 1 base, with 17 bases spanning the gap. The CDR3 totals 16 residues. The CDR3 DNA sequence: TGTGCCAGCAGCCGACCGGGCAGGGCGTTTAACTATGGCTACACCTTC. Its translation: CASSRPGRAFNYGYTF.

This clonotype occurred a few times. J is TRBJ2-7 and V is TRBV27; D possibly matches TRBD1 or TRBD2 (6 bases each). The CDR3 spans 14 residues. With 6 bases removed from V and 6 bases from J, the gap between germline ends came to 18 bases. Germline CDR1 and CDR2: MNHEY and SMNVEV (reference sequence). The DNA of the CDR3 is TGTGCCAGCAGCCCTCCGGGGGCCTGGGGCGAGCAGTACTTC. Amino acid sequence: CASSPPGAWGEQYF.

The chain employs TRBV27 and TRBJ2-3; 10 positions agree with TRBD1. CDR1 and CDR2 (germline): MNHEY, SMNVEV (reference sequence). This CDR3 is 14 amino acids long. Trimming removed 10 bases from V and 4 bases from J; junction bases left unmatched: 8. CDR3 amino acids: CAIPGGTGADTQYF. The CDR3 bases are TGTGCCATCCCAGGCGGGACAGGGGCAGATACGCAGTATTTT.

Remarks on this clonotype: A read error may account for a junction end that differs from germline. The CDR3 DNA reads TGTGCCAGCAGCATAGCCATGAACACTGAAGCTTTCTTT. It is translated as CASSIAMNTEAFF. V and J are TRBV7-8 and TRBJ1-1, with D unresolved. This CDR3 is 13 amino acids long. Germline loops: CDR1 SGHVS, CDR2 FQNEAQ.

V and J are TRBV28 and TRBJ2-1; D call uncertain. The CDR3 loop spans 14 amino acids. Trimming removed 5 bases from V and 4 bases from J, with 12 bases in between. The germline V gene has CDR1 MDHEN and CDR2 SYDVKM. CDR3 in amino acids: CASSPQIEYNEQFF. CDR3 coding DNA: TGTGCCAGCAGTCCCCAAATCGAGTACAATGAGCAGTTCTTC.